The next 17 T cell receptor beta chains were all read from a single sample in a study of blood T cells in healthy people across ages. Then a second PCR, running roughly 6 to 11 cycles, was carried out with a sample-barcoded 5' primer and a J-beta primer mix. A single record per CDR3 protein comes from TCRdb applying MiXCR to the 5' RACE reads. This sample has about 1.8 million distinct CDR3 sequences, with about 50% found just once. The specimen sequenced was blood. The receptors come from a woman between 35 and 50 years old in good health.

This CDR3 is CAISQAGDSTDTQYF. CDR3 coding DNA: TGTGCCATCAGTCAAGCAGGGGACAGCACAGATACGCAGTATTTT. This chain uses TRBV10-3 with TRBJ2-3; D might be TRBD1 (6 bases). This CDR3 region has 15 residues. CDR1 and CDR2 (germline): ENHRY, SYGVKD. V was trimmed by 5 bases and J by 0 bases, leaving 12 bases between them.

The J gene is TRBJ2-3, the V gene TRBV12-5; D tentatively fits TRBD1 or TRBD2 (5 bases each). The V end was cut by 2 bases, the J end by 11 bases, with 11 bases between. In germline, CDR1 is LGHNT, CDR2 FRNRAP. The CDR3 totals 12 residues. The CDR3 region has the DNA TGTGCTAGTGGTTTGACGGCAGGGAGGCAGTATTTT. Its translation is CASGLTAGRQYF.

This clonotype was picked up many times. This rearrangement joins TRBV24-1 to TRBJ2-3; D may be TRBD1 or TRBD2 (6 bases each). This CDR3 has 14 amino acids. The germline CDR1 and CDR2 sequences are KGHDR and SFDVKD. Trimming stripped 7 bases from V and 1 base from J, with 11 bases between. The chain's CDR3 is CATSRGGGTDTQYF. DNA for the CDR3: TGTGCCACCAGCAGGGGAGGAGGCACAGATACGCAGTATTTT.

This clonotype turned up a few times. V is TRBV3-1 and J is TRBJ2-7, with a possible D match to TRBD2 (5 bases). Per germline, CDR1 LGHDT and CDR2 YNNKEL (reference sequence). This CDR3 has 12 residues. V dropped 2 bases and J dropped 7 bases, with 9 bases sitting between them. The CDR3 sequence: CASSQLSGEQYF. CDR3 coding DNA: TGTGCCAGCAGCCAACTTTCGGGGGAGCAGTACTTC.

Worth noting for this clonotype: Its ends do not fully match the called genes, so a read error is possible. The chain employs TRBV10-1 and TRBJ2-1, with D possibly matching TRBD2 (6 bases). The germline CDR1 and CDR2 sequences are WNHNN and SYGVQD (reference sequence). The CDR3 has 12 residues. The CDR3 region has the DNA TGTGCCAGCAGTGACGGGGGCAATGAGCAGTTCTTC. Its protein is CASSDGGNEQFF.

This clonotype has more than one count but fewer than ten. The J gene is TRBJ2-1, the V gene TRBV4-3; 8 bases align to TRBD1. The CDR3 covers 14 residues. Germline V lookup: CDR1 LGHNA, CDR2 YSLEER. With V trimmed by 1 base and J by 6 bases, 2 bases remained unmatched. For the CDR3, the DNA is TGCGCCAGCAGCCAAGGGACAGGGTTCAATGAGCAGTTCTTC. Translated: CASSQGTGFNEQFF.

The rearrangement joins TRBV14 to TRBJ2-1, with D perhaps matching TRBD2 (5 bases). Between the trimmed V and J ends, which lost 1 base and 9 bases, there was a span of 13 bases. CDR3 length: 14 residues. Germline V gene sequence: CDR1 SGHDN, CDR2 FVKESK. CDR3: CASSQVYGVGEQFF. The CDR3, as DNA: TGTGCCAGCAGCCAAGTCTACGGGGTAGGTGAGCAGTTCTTC.

This clonotype was recorded a few times. The chain uses TRBV2 and TRBJ2-1; 7 bases map to TRBD1. V lost 6 bases to trimming and J lost 5 bases; unmatched junction nucleotides: 7. The CDR3 sequence is 14 residues long. The germline CDR1 and CDR2 sequences are SNHLY and FYNNEI. DNA of the CDR3: TGTGCCAGCAGGTCCGGGACAGCGAACAATGAGCAGTTCTTC. Translation: CASRSGTANNEQFF. The full variable domain, its missing parts supplied by reference TRBV2 and TRBJ2-1, is EPEVTQTPSHQVTQMGQEVILRCVPISNHLYFYWYRQILGQKVEFLVSFYNNEISEKSEIFDDQFSVERPDGSNFTLKIRSTKLEDSAMYFCASRSGTANNEQFFGPGTRLTVL.

The chain recombines TRBV20-1 with TRBJ2-7; 11 bases map to TRBD1. V was clipped by 0 bases and J by 2 bases; unmatched bases: 9. Germline V gene data show CDR1 as DFQATT and CDR2 as SNEGSKA (reference sequence). The CDR3 is 17 residues long. CDR3 residues: CSARDIRTGGATYEQYF. The CDR3 bases are TGCAGTGCTAGAGACATAAGGACAGGGGGCGCTACCTACGAGCAGTACTTC.

CDR3 region: CASRPWTSGLETQYF. CDR3 DNA: TGTGCCAGCAGGCCATGGACTAGCGGGTTAGAGACCCAGTACTTC. This chain uses TRBV6-2 or TRBV6-3 with TRBJ2-7, with 11 bases aligning to TRBD2. Gene TRBJ2-5 matches the end of the DNA better, so the J call may be wrong. Germline CDR1 reads MNHEY; CDR2 reads SVGEGT. This CDR3 is built from 15 residues.

DNA of the CDR3: TGTGCCAGCTCACCAAAGGCGGGCGACAGTAACTATGGCTACACCTTC. Translating gives CASSPKAGDSNYGYTF. The J gene is TRBJ1-2, the V gene TRBV18; maybe TRBD1 (5 bases). Germline V CDR1 and CDR2: KGHSH, LQKENI. V lost 2 bases to trimming and J lost 1 base, with 14 bases between them. The CDR3 totals 16 residues.

This chain uses TRBV5-1 with TRBJ2-1; 9 nucleotides agree with TRBD2. The CDR3 totals 16 residues. Germline assignment: CDR1 SGHRS and CDR2 YFSETQ. With V trimmed by 4 bases and J by 7 bases, 12 bases remained unmatched. The CDR3 here is CASSPLGAGGKNEQFF. CDR3 DNA: TGCGCCAGCAGCCCTCTCGGGGCGGGGGGGAAAAATGAGCAGTTCTTC. The full variable domain, with the rest looked up from reference TRBV5-1 and TRBJ2-1, is KAGVTQTPRYLIKTRGQQVTLSCSPISGHRSVSWYQQTPGQGLQFLFEYFSETQRNKGNFPGRFSGRQFSNSRSEMNVSTLELGDSALYLCASSPLGAGGKNEQFFGPGTRLTVL.

This clonotype has only a few counts. The chain has TRBV7-2 and TRBJ2-5; 8 bases match TRBD1. Germline loops: CDR1 SGHTA, CDR2 FQGNSA. Trimming took 6 bases from V and 3 from J; bases not matched to a gene: 12. The CDR3 has 16 amino acids. In DNA, the CDR3 is TGTGCCAGCAGGCACCCGGGACAGGTCACTGAAGAGACCCAGTACTTC. Encoded protein: CASRHPGQVTEETQYF.

This clonotype was counted between two and nine times. The chain has TRBV29-1 and TRBJ2-1; D is undetermined. This CDR3 comprises 12 residues. The V end lost 4 bases, the J end lost 4 bases, and 8 bases lay between the germline ends. Germline assignment: CDR1 SQVTM and CDR2 ANQGSEA. The CDR3 sequence: CSVVSAYNEQFF. The CDR3 DNA follows: TGCAGCGTTGTGTCAGCGTACAATGAGCAGTTCTTC.

The chain employs TRBV7-9 and TRBJ2-7; D remains unclear. Germline-derived CDR1 and CDR2 are SEHNR and FQNEAQ (reference sequence). This CDR3 is 15 amino acids long. V was clipped by 4 bases and J by 3 bases, with 16 bases between them. Here the CDR3 DNA reads TGTGCCAGCAGCTCGCCGCAGGCCCAGAGCTACGAGCAGTACTTC. Residues: CASSSPQAQSYEQYF. Supplemented by reference TRBV7-9 and TRBJ2-7, the full variable domain reads DTGVSQNPRHKITKRGQNVTFRCDPISEHNRLYWYRQTLGQGPEFLTYFQNEAQLEKSRLLSDRFSAERPKGSFSTLEIQRTEQGDSAMYLCASSSPQAQSYEQYFGPGTRLTVT.

The V and J genes are TRBV4-3 and TRBJ2-7; a weak D match, TRBD2 (6 bases). V dropped 4 bases and J dropped 3 bases, with 19 bases sitting between them. The length of the CDR3 is 16 residues. The germline V gene has CDR1 LGHNA and CDR2 YSLEER. CDR3 coding DNA: TGCGCCAGCAGCCCGAGTCTTGGGGGGTTTAACTACGAGCAGTACTTC. Translated, it gives CASSPSLGGFNYEQYF.

This sequence joins TRBV11-2 and TRBJ2-7, with TRBD2 identical over 14 bases. Germline-derived CDR1 and CDR2 are SGHAT and FQNNGV. J gave up 5 bases and V 2 bases, and 8 bases lay outside the gene matches. The CDR3 is 17 amino acids. The CDR3 is CASSLRHGTSGGDEQYF. The CDR3, as DNA: TGTGCCAGCAGCTTAAGGCACGGGACTAGCGGGGGCGACGAGCAGTACTTC.